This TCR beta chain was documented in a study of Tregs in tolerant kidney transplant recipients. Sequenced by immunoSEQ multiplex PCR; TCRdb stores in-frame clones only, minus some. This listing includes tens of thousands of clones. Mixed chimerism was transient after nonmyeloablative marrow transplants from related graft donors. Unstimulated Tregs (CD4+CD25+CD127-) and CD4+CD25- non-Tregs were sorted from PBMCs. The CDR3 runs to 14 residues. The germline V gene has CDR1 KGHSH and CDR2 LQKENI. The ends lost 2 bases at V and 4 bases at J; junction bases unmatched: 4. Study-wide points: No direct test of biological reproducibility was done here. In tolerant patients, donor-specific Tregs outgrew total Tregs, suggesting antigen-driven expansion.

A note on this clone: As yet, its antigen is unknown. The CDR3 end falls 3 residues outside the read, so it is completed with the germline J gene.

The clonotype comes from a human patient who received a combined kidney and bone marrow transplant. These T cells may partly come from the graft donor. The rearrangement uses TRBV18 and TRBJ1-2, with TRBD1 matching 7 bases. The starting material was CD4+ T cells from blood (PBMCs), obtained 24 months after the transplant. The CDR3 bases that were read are TGTGCCAGCTCACCAGGGGGACAGACCTATGGC. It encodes CASSPGGQTYG. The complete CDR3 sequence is CASSPGGQTYGYTF.